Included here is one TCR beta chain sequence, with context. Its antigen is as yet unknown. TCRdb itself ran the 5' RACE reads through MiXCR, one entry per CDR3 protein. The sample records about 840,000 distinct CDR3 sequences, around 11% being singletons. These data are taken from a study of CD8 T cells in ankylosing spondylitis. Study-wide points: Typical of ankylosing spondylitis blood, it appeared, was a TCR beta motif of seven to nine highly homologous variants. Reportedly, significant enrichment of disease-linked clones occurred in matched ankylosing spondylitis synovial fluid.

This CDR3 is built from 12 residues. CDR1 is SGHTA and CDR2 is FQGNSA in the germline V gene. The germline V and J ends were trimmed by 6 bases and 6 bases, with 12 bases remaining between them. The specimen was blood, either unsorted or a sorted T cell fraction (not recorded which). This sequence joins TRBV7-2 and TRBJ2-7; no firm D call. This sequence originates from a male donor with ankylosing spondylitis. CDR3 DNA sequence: TGTGCCAGCAGAGCTTGGGCCGGCGAGCAGTACTTC. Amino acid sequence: CASRAWAGEQYF.